The clone carrying this T cell receptor beta chain came up a few times. Antigen specificity is unknown. The source of the sample is a study of cytomegalovirus exposure and HLA in healthy donors. Regarding the study as a whole: Cytomegalovirus-associated TCR beta chains were listed, numbering under 200. Rates of TCR association differed by HLA locus in a later analysis, with DRB1 highest and HLA-C lowest. Rarity marked most TCR sequences, yet some public TCRs occurred in many donors.

CDR1 is MNHNS and CDR2 is SASEGT in the germline V gene. V shed 7 bases, J shed 4 bases, and the junction held 5 bases outside the gene matches. The CDR3 runs to 15 residues. The PCR was carried out with 60 Vbeta primers and 13 Jbeta primers. The table came from immunoSEQ multiplex PCR; TCRdb's copy has only in-frame clones and leaves some out. In the table there are approximately 150,000 clones, 70% to 80% of which are singletons. This clonotype was sampled from a young woman in good health and CMV-seropositive. The chain couples TRBV6-1 to TRBJ2-5, with 14 bases lining up with TRBD2. Sequenced input: PBMCs. The CDR3 region has the DNA TGTGCCAGCATTCTTGGGACTAGCGGGGGAGAGACCCAGTACTTC. Translation: CASILGTSGGETQYF.